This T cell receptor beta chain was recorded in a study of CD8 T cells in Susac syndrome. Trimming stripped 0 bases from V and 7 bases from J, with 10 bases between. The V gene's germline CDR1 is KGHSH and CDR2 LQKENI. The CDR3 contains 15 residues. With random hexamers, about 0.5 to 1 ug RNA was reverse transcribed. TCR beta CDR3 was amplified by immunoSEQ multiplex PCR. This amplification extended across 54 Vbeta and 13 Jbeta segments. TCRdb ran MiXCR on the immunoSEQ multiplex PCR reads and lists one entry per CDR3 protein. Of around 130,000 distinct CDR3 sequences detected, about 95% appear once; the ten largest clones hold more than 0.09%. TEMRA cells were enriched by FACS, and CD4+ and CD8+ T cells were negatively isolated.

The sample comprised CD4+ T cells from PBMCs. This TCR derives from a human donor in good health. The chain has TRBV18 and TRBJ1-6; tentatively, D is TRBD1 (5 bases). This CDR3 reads CASSPPQGGNSPLHF. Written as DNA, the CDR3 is TGTGCCAGCTCACCACCTCAGGGTGGCAATTCACCCCTCCACTTT.